This TCR beta chain was sequenced during a study of blood T cell repertoires in COVID-19. Across the study: Sites in the United States, Italy and Spain provided acute and convalescent COVID-19 samples.

The CDR3 contains 16 residues. The ends were cut back, 4 bases at V and 0 bases at J, with 15 bases in the middle. CDR1 is SGDLS and CDR2 is YYNGEE in the germline V gene. Assay used: immunoSEQ multiplex PCR; TCRdb lists only in-frame clones, some missing. Of some 200,000 clones in the sample, less than 85% are singletons; the top ten hold 7.2%. The chain combines TRBV9 with TRBJ2-3, with D possibly TRBD2 on 5 matching bases. This TCR came from a woman in her 70s with acute or convalescent COVID-19. Sequencing was carried out using peripheral blood. CDR3 loop: CASSFSAQLSTDTQYF. As DNA, the CDR3 is TGTGCCAGCAGCTTTAGCGCCCAACTCAGCACAGATACGCAGTATTTT.